Sequencing of this TCR beta chain was carried out in a study of blood T cell repertoires in COVID-19. Study information: Both acute and convalescent COVID-19 samples were obtained from the United States, Italy and Spain. PBMCs, B-cell-depleted T cells, or T cells provided the cDNA or gDNA that made up the material.

Per the authors' pipeline: For nucleated cells, counts were estimated from reference gene primer amplification. Repertoires were generated with immunoSEQ multiplex PCR, while TCRdb's copy carries only in-frame clones and drops some. Clone size and V and J calls were adopted from that table, with D and trimming inferred from the DNA. The sample has roughly 60,000 clones; 88% are singletons. This CDR3 has 16 amino acids. J was trimmed by 0 bases and V by 1 base; bases with no gene match: 4. The germline V gene encodes CDR1 SGDLS and CDR2 YYNGEE. V is TRBV9 and J is TRBJ2-7; TRBD1 matches 10 bases. The TCR was taken from a human donor in a cohort sampled during active COVID-19. The specimen sequenced was peripheral blood. The CDR3 here is CASSVSRTGGSYEQYF. The CDR3 DNA reads as TGTGCCAGCAGCGTATCACGGACAGGGGGCTCCTACGAGCAGTACTTC.